The sequence of this T cell receptor beta chain was determined in a study of blood T cell repertoires in COVID-19 (dated by TCRdb to the early 2020s). In terms of the full investigation: Collaborator samples came from the United States, Italy and Spain and covered acute and convalescent phases of COVID-19. The material from the prospective study consisted of cDNA or gDNA derived from T cells, B-cell-depleted T cells, or PBMCs. Subjects who had been exposed to COVID-19, were actively infected with it, or had recovered from it provided the deeply sampled blood TCRbeta repertoires that made up the dataset. A freely available public database, intended as a resource for researchers studying the immune response to SARS-CoV-2, is where the repertoires were released. Samples were obtained from the ongoing ImmuneRACE study (first 160 participants) and from roughly 1,300 subjects provided by 6 global collaborators. The sample metadata nearly always contained a de-identified subject ID, COVID-19 status, age in years and sex. HLA class I and class II types, where available, came from metadata supplied by the sample provider rather than from assay-based typing. The paper as a whole reports these results and caveats: Clinical and demographic metadata were provided uncurated, with the amount varying by source and participant.

Taken from cysteine to phenylalanine, the CDR3 has 13 residues. Only the CDR3 DNA stays, 39 bases, in frame from base 1. V has 7 bases trimmed and J has 11 bases trimmed; junction bases matching no gene number 13. For this clone: Its antigen is unknown. No per-base quality is available; no much larger clone lies one base away.

TCRbeta CDR3 regions were amplified from genomic DNA by means of the immunoSEQ Assay, a bias-controlled multiplex PCR. In the paper's pipeline: The number of nucleated cells in each sample was estimated by amplification of reference gene primers within the assay. To quantify the absolute abundance of each unique TCRbeta CDR3 rearrangement, sequence reads were collapsed and filtered. For each sample, productive Simpson clonality was calculated as the square root of Simpson's diversity index across productive rearrangements. In TCRdb, the immuneACCESS table is reduced to in-frame sequences with V and J assigned. These tables do not hold every clone; where another copy was compared, an unresolved V gene accounts for under half, and the others remain unexplained. V and J calls plus clone size are reproduced from that table; the DNA served to infer D and trimming. The sample data list about 270,000 clones, and around 83% of these were observed just once. The top ten clones comprise 5% to 6% of the sample.

Whole blood was collected in K2EDTA tubes by collaborating institutions according to the institutions' own protocols. For TCRbeta analysis, collaborator samples were shipped as frozen whole blood, as isolated PBMCs, or as DNA extracted from either sample type. The origin of this receptor is a man older than 75 with acute or convalescent COVID-19. Sequences were obtained from peripheral blood. Rearrangement joined TRBV12-3 or TRBV12-4 to TRBJ1-1; 7 nucleotides in the junction match TRBD1. In nucleotide form, the sequence is TGTGCCAGCACATTAGGAATCGGGACAGCGGCTTTCTTT. The resulting protein is CASTLGIGTAAFF.